Below, 28 T cell receptor beta chains from the same sample are listed, as sequenced in a study of control samples from healthy donors and cancer patients. Repertoires were generated with immunoSEQ multiplex PCR, while TCRdb's copy carries only in-frame clones and drops some. This sample has around 20,000 clones, with roughly 86% found just once. The sequencing input was PBMCs. The receptor set was obtained from a woman in her 70s with colorectal cancer.

This rearrangement joins TRBV7-9 to TRBJ2-7, with D possibly TRBD2 on 6 matching bases. The V gene lost 8 bases and the J gene lost 6 bases, with 20 bases spanning the gap. This CDR3 spans 14 amino acids. Germline V CDR1 and CDR2: SEHNR, FQNEAQ (reference sequence). The CDR3 loop is CASGGWESTFEQYF. In DNA, the CDR3 is TGTGCCAGCGGGGGGTGGGAGAGCACATTCGAGCAGTACTTC.

The V and J genes are TRBV7-8 and TRBJ1-2, with 7 positions matching TRBD1. The CDR3 extends over 14 amino acids. CDR1 and CDR2 from the germline V gene are SGHVS and FQNEAQ. V lost 4 bases and J lost 2; bases outside the gene matches: 4. The DNA of the CDR3 is TGTGCCAGCAGCTCCGGGACAGTCAACTATGGCTACACCTTC. Encoded protein: CASSSGTVNYGYTF.

The chain is built from TRBV7-2 and TRBJ2-2, with 8 bases lining up with TRBD2. Per germline, CDR1 SGHTA and CDR2 FQGNSA. The CDR3 extends over 15 amino acids. Trimming took 9 bases from V and 0 from J; bases not matched to a gene: 6. Here the CDR3 reads CASKAGDANTGELFF. CDR3 sequence (DNA): TGTGCCAGTAAAGCGGGGGATGCGAACACCGGGGAGCTGTTTTTT.

The chain joins TRBV7-9 to TRBJ2-1; D ambiguous. The V gene lost 5 bases and the J gene lost 3 bases, with 20 bases spanning the gap. The CDR3 consists of 17 residues. CDR1 and CDR2 from the germline V gene are SEHNR and FQNEAQ (reference sequence). The CDR3: CASSPGWRITLYNEQFF. The CDR3 coding sequence is TGTGCCAGCAGCCCGGGCTGGAGAATAACTCTCTACAATGAGCAGTTCTTC.

The chain couples TRBV6-2 or TRBV6-3 to TRBJ2-7, with no clear D. V dropped 6 bases and J dropped 3 bases, with 15 bases sitting between them. CDR3 length: 14 residues. Germline CDR1 MNHEY, CDR2 SVGEGT. The CDR3 DNA reads TGTGCCAGCAGCTCCCGTGGACGGCACTACGAGCAGTACTTC. This encodes CASSSRGRHYEQYF.

Only a few counts were recorded for this clone. The chain joins TRBV4-3 to TRBJ1-4; 10 bases are shared with TRBD1. The junction had 1 base not matched to a gene; V was cut back by 1 base and J by 8 bases. Germline CDR1 LGHNA, CDR2 YSLEER. The CDR3 contains 14 residues. The CDR3 coding sequence is TGCGCCAGCAGCCAAGGGACAGGGGGGGAAAAACTGTTTTTT. Translated, it gives CASSQGTGGEKLFF.

This chain links TRBV4-2 with TRBJ2-3, with D perhaps matching TRBD1 or TRBD2 (6 bases each). The CDR3 length is 16 residues. The V gene lost 0 bases and the J gene lost 6 bases, with 16 bases spanning the gap. CDR1 is LGHNA, CDR2 YNFKEQ, per germline. CDR3 region: CASSQDPALGGDTQYF. Written as DNA, the CDR3 is TGTGCCAGCAGCCAAGATCCCGCGCTAGGGGGGGATACGCAGTATTTT.

The genes are TRBV4-3 and TRBJ2-7; 13 nucleotides agree with TRBD2. The CDR3 extends over 14 amino acids. The junction had 1 base not matched to a gene; V was cut back by 4 bases and J by 4 bases. Germline assignment: CDR1 LGHNA and CDR2 YSLEER. The CDR3 coding sequence is TGCGCCAGCAGCCCGGGACTAGCGGGATACGAGCAGTACTTC. Its translation is CASSPGLAGYEQYF.

The chain couples TRBV30 to TRBJ2-5, with D perhaps matching TRBD1 or TRBD2 (5 bases each). Germline CDR1 GTSNPN, CDR2 SVGIG (reference sequence). The CDR3 is 16 amino acids. V was clipped by 3 bases and J by 1 base, with 18 bases between them. CDR3 amino acids: CAWSVRPGGRQETQYF. CDR3 sequence (DNA): TGTGCCTGGAGCGTAAGGCCTGGGGGACGCCAAGAGACCCAGTACTTC. The full variable domain, completed using reference TRBV30 and TRBJ2-5, is SQTIHQWPATLVQPVGSPLSLECTVEGTSNPNLYWYRQAAGRGLQLLFYSVGIGQISSEVPQNLSASRPQDRQFILSSKKLLLSDSGFYLCAWSVRPGGRQETQYFGPGTRLLVL.

The chain combines TRBV12-3 or TRBV12-4 with TRBJ2-3, with D uncertain. V lost 2 bases, J lost 2 bases, and 5 bases lay in between. This CDR3 region has 13 residues. The DNA of the CDR3 is TGTGCCAGCAGTTTATGGCCCACAGATACGCAGTATTTT. This translates into CASSLWPTDTQYF.

V is TRBV2 and J is TRBJ1-5; maybe TRBD1 (6 bases). Germline V gene lookup returns CDR1 SNHLY and CDR2 FYNNEI. Deletions cut 6 bases from V and 0 bases from J, with 9 bases between. The CDR3 is 14 residues long. The DNA of the CDR3 is TGTGCCAGCAGAAACAGGGATAGCAATCAGCCCCAGCATTTT. Amino acids: CASRNRDSNQPQHF.

The chain combines TRBV7-2 with TRBJ2-7, with a possible D match to TRBD1 (6 bases). Trimming removed 3 bases from V and 3 bases from J, with 12 bases in between. The CDR3 consists of 14 residues. Germline V gene data show CDR1 as SGHTA and CDR2 as FQGNSA. This CDR3 is CASSFLDSFYEQYF. CDR3 in DNA: TGTGCCAGCAGCTTCCTGGACAGTTTCTACGAGCAGTACTTC. The variable domain in full, with the rest retrieved from reference TRBV7-2 and TRBJ2-7, is GAGVSQSPSNKVTEKGKDVELRCDPISGHTALYWYRQSLGQGLEFLIYFQGNSAPDKSGLPSDRFSAERTGGSVSTLTIQRTQQEDSAVYLCASSFLDSFYEQYFGPGTRLTVT.

This clone has more than one count but fewer than ten. V is TRBV10-3 and J is TRBJ2-7; either TRBD1 or TRBD2 may fit D (6 bases each). Germline loops: CDR1 ENHRY, CDR2 SYGVKD. V was shortened by 6 bases and J by 6 bases, with 18 bases between the two germline ends. The CDR3 is made up of 14 amino acids. This chain's CDR3 is CAIRQGGQRGEQYF. CDR3 DNA sequence: TGTGCCATCAGACAGGGAGGCCAAAGGGGCGAGCAGTACTTC.

This sequence joins TRBV27 and TRBJ2-3; D remains ambiguous. Germline assignment: CDR1 MNHEY and CDR2 SMNVEV (reference sequence). This CDR3 region has 16 residues. Trimming left V 3 bases short and J 0 bases short, with 13 bases between. The CDR3 protein is CASSLLRRASTDTQYF. The CDR3 coding sequence is TGTGCCAGCAGTTTGCTCCGAAGGGCTAGCACAGATACGCAGTATTTT.

The chain joins TRBV6-5 to TRBJ2-1; 11 bases agree with TRBD2. V lost 6 bases, J lost 5 bases, and 3 bases stayed unmatched. Germline CDR1 is MNHEY and CDR2 is SVGAGI. There are 14 residues in the CDR3. The CDR3, as DNA: TGTGCCAGCAGCCTAGCGGGGGGCCACAATGAGCAGTTCTTC. This sequence encodes CASSLAGGHNEQFF.

The chain employs TRBV4-3 and TRBJ1-5; 7 nucleotides line up with TRBD1. The CDR3 covers 14 residues. Per germline, CDR1 LGHNA and CDR2 YSLEER. V lost 0 bases and J lost 6; bases outside the gene matches: 2. CDR3 sequence (DNA): TGCGCCAGCAGCCAAGAAGGGGGCCGTCAGCCCCAGCATTTT. The encoded protein is CASSQEGGRQPQHF.

This clone showed up just once. V gene TRBV11-2 combines with J gene TRBJ2-7; TRBD1 might be the D (7 bases). Trimming pared 1 base from V and 1 base from J, leaving 11 bases between. Per germline, CDR1 SGHAT and CDR2 FQNNGV. CDR3 length equals 15 residues. The CDR3 region is CASSLVRDRSYEQYF. The CDR3 region has the DNA TGTGCCAGCAGCTTAGTGCGGGACAGATCCTACGAGCAGTACTTC.

The chain is built from TRBV5-4 and TRBJ1-1; TRBD1 aligns across 9 bases. Germline V gene lookup returns CDR1 SGHNT and CDR2 YYREEE (reference sequence). This CDR3 spans 14 amino acids. V lost 4 bases and J lost 7; bases outside the gene matches: 8. In DNA, the CDR3 is TGTGCCAGCAGCCTGCCAACAGGGGGCATTGAAGCTTTCTTT. This gives the protein CASSLPTGGIEAFF.

V usage is TRBV5-1 and J usage is TRBJ2-7, with D uncertain. Per the germline V gene, CDR1 is SGHRS and CDR2 is YFSETQ. The germline V and J ends were trimmed by 0 bases and 0 bases, with 7 bases remaining between them. The CDR3 has 14 amino acids. The CDR3 DNA is TGCGCCAGCAGCTTGGACGGCCGCTCCTACGAGCAGTACTTC. Residues: CASSLDGRSYEQYF.

The chain has TRBV9 and TRBJ2-7; D unresolved. The CDR3 consists of 15 residues. The germline V gene has CDR1 SGDLS and CDR2 YYNGEE. The V and J ends lost 0 bases and 2 bases respectively, with 12 bases between them. CDR3 DNA sequence: TGTGCCAGCAGCGTAGTTTACAGAAGGACCTACGAGCAGTACTTC. Translating gives CASSVVYRRTYEQYF.

This clone has just one count. V and J are TRBV3-1 (or the pseudogene TRBV3-2) and TRBJ1-2, with 8 bases matching TRBD1. Germline loops: CDR1 LGHDT, CDR2 YNNKEL (reference sequence). The CDR3 extends over 14 amino acids. The V segment lost 5 bases and the J segment 4 bases; nucleotides outside the gene matches: 6. The CDR3 DNA reads TGTGCCAGCAGCGGGACAGGTCCTAGCTATGGCTACACCTTC. Translated: CASSGTGPSYGYTF.

The CDR3 loop reads CASSQDWGYGIQYF. CDR3 DNA: TGTGCCAGCAGCCAAGATTGGGGGTACGGCATTCAGTACTTC. The chain links TRBV4-2 to TRBJ2-4, with D possibly called TRBD1 or TRBD2 (5 bases each). The CDR3 is 14 residues long. With 0 bases removed from V and 9 bases from J, the gap between germline ends came to 12 bases. Germline CDR1 is LGHNA and CDR2 is YNFKEQ.

This chain connects TRBV2 to TRBJ2-7; 8 bases are a match to TRBD2. Germline values: CDR1 SNHLY, CDR2 FYNNEI. V dropped 4 bases and J dropped 2; count of bases not matched to a gene: 7. The CDR3 has 15 residues. The CDR3 is CASSGGGRGPYEQYF. The CDR3, as DNA: TGTGCCAGCAGTGGCGGGGGGCGGGGCCCCTACGAGCAGTACTTC. The whole variable domain, remainder taken from reference TRBV2 and TRBJ2-7, is EPEVTQTPSHQVTQMGQEVILRCVPISNHLYFYWYRQILGQKVEFLVSFYNNEISEKSEIFDDQFSVERPDGSNFTLKIRSTKLEDSAMYFCASSGGGRGPYEQYFGPGTRLTVT.

This clone was counted between two and nine times. The V and J genes are TRBV30 and TRBJ2-6; the D call may be TRBD1 or TRBD2 (5 bases each). The CDR3 loop spans 16 amino acids. The V end was cut by 1 base, the J end by 0 bases, with 10 bases between. Germline CDR1 GTSNPN, CDR2 SVGIG (reference sequence). The CDR3 bases are TGTGCCTGGAGTGCGGGACGGTTCTCTGGGGCCAACGTCCTGACTTTC. This encodes CAWSAGRFSGANVLTF. Complete variable domain (other parts from reference TRBV30 and TRBJ2-6): SQTIHQWPATLVQPVGSPLSLECTVEGTSNPNLYWYRQAAGRGLQLLFYSVGIGQISSEVPQNLSASRPQDRQFILSSKKLLLSDSGFYLCAWSAGRFSGANVLTFGAGSRLTVL.

The chain has TRBV11-1 and TRBJ2-7; D remains unclear. Germline-derived CDR1 and CDR2 are SGHAT and FQDESV (reference sequence). Deletions cut 5 bases from V and 3 bases from J, with 11 bases between. The CDR3 is 13 residues long. The CDR3, as DNA: TGTGCCAGCAGCACCCGAGAGTACTACGAGCAGTACTTC. It is translated as CASSTREYYEQYF.

This chain joins TRBV27 and TRBJ2-1; D possibly corresponds to TRBD1 (5 bases). V gave up 6 bases and J gave up 5 bases, with 8 bases separating them. Germline-derived CDR1 and CDR2 are MNHEY and SMNVEV (reference sequence). The CDR3 consists of 12 residues. The CDR3 sequence: CASRTVDNEQFF. As DNA, the CDR3 is TGTGCCAGCAGGACAGTTGACAATGAGCAGTTCTTC.

The chain links TRBV7-6 to TRBJ2-3; 11 positions match TRBD2. Germline V gene sequence: CDR1 SGHVS, CDR2 FNYEAQ. V trimming: 4 bases; J trimming: 1 base; junction bases outside the gene matches: 10. CDR3 size: 18 residues. CDR3 bases: TGTGCCAGCAGCTCTACTAGCGGGAGTCAAGGGGGCACAGATACGCAGTATTTT. Translated, it gives CASSSTSGSQGGTDTQYF.

The V gene is TRBV4-1, the J gene TRBJ1-5; D possibly corresponds to TRBD1 (6 bases). Germline CDR1 and CDR2: MGHRA and YSYEKL. With 3 bases removed from V and 3 bases from J, the gap between germline ends came to 12 bases. The CDR3 loop spans 15 amino acids. The CDR3 reads CASSHPQGINQPQHF. The CDR3, as DNA: TGCGCCAGCAGCCATCCACAGGGTATCAATCAGCCCCAGCATTTT.